The 27 T cell receptor beta chains listed next were all sequenced from one sample in a study of blood T cell repertoires in COVID-19. Clones were sequenced by immunoSEQ multiplex PCR, and TCRdb holds only the in-frame ones, with some missing. The sample comprises more than 60,000 clones, around 76% of which are singletons, and roughly an eighth rests with the top ten. Specimen: peripheral blood. The receptors originated from an elderly woman with acute or convalescent COVID-19.

This rearrangement joins TRBV5-1 to TRBJ1-2; no clear D. This CDR3 spans 14 amino acids. Germline assignment: CDR1 SGHRS and CDR2 YFSETQ. With 0 bases removed from V and 3 bases from J, the gap between germline ends came to 9 bases. The chain's CDR3 is CASSLAPRDYGYTF. The CDR3 DNA follows: TGCGCCAGCAGCTTGGCTCCGAGGGACTATGGCTACACCTTC.

The V and J genes are TRBV18 and TRBJ2-6; 8 bases are a match to TRBD1. The V and J ends lost 4 bases and 2 bases, in that order; junction bases with no gene match: 1. The CDR3 extends over 15 amino acids. Germline-derived CDR1 and CDR2 are KGHSH and LQKENI. CDR3 sequence reads: CASSLQGAGANVLTF. For the CDR3, the DNA is TGTGCCAGCTCACTACAGGGGGCTGGGGCCAACGTCCTGACTTTC.

The gene calls are TRBV5-6 and TRBJ1-1; D may be TRBD1 (6 bases). Germline V lookup: CDR1 SGHDT, CDR2 YYEEEE. The CDR3 sequence is 15 residues long. Deletions cut 0 bases from V and 5 bases from J, with 14 bases between. The CDR3 reads CASSLAAGEGTEAFF. CDR3 coding DNA: TGTGCCAGCAGCTTGGCGGCAGGGGAAGGGACTGAAGCTTTCTTT.

Remarks on this clone: The junction differs from germline at one of its ends, possibly a read error. The genes are TRBV7-8 and TRBJ2-2; D is perhaps TRBD1 (7 bases). The CDR3 is made up of 16 amino acids. Germline values: CDR1 SGHVS, CDR2 FQNEAQ. CDR3 nucleotides: TGTGCCAGCAGCCTAGCGCTGCCGGACAGGACCGGGGAGCTGTTTTTT. The encoded protein is CASSLALPDRTGELFF. The whole variable domain, filled in from reference TRBV7-8 and TRBJ2-2, reads GAGVSQSPRYKVAKRGQDVALRCDPISGHVSLFWYQQALGQGPEFLTYFQNEAQLDKSGLPSDRFFAERPEGSVSTLKIQRTQQEDSAVYLCASSLALPDRTGELFFGEGSRLTVL.

This rearrangement joins TRBV11-2 to TRBJ2-7; 8 nucleotides line up with TRBD2. With V trimmed by 4 bases and J by 3 bases, 8 bases remained unmatched. Per germline, CDR1 SGHAT and CDR2 FQNNGV. This CDR3 comprises 15 residues. CDR3 in DNA: TGTGCCAGCAGCTATTACTCGGGGGGGTACTACGAGCAGTACTTC. This translates into CASSYYSGGYYEQYF.

The chain uses TRBV9 and TRBJ1-1; 8 nucleotides agree with TRBD1. Germline assignment: CDR1 SGDLS and CDR2 YYNGEE. With 0 bases clipped from V and 2 bases from J, the junction kept 3 bases outside the gene matches. The CDR3 is made up of 15 amino acids. The CDR3 bases are TGTGCCAGCAGCGTAGGGACAGGGACAAACACTGAAGCTTTCTTT. Protein product: CASSVGTGTNTEAFF.

The chain uses TRBV4-1 and TRBJ2-1; 10 bases agree with TRBD2. J lost 2 bases, V lost 6 bases, and 13 bases had no gene match. The germline CDR1 and CDR2 sequences are MGHRA and YSYEKL. The length of the CDR3 is 18 residues. The CDR3 sequence: CASSPRVLAGITYNEQFF. As DNA, the CDR3 is TGCGCCAGCAGTCCAAGAGTACTAGCGGGGATTACCTACAATGAGCAGTTCTTC.

V usage is TRBV27 and J usage is TRBJ2-5; TRBD1 matches 7 bases. The CDR3 covers 13 residues. The germline gives CDR1 MNHEY, CDR2 SMNVEV (reference sequence). The ends lost 6 bases at V and 2 bases at J; junction bases unmatched: 3. CDR3 amino acids: CASRVRGQETQYF. CDR3 bases: TGTGCCAGCAGGGTCAGGGGGCAAGAGACCCAGTACTTC.

This clone has at least ten counts. V gene TRBV28 combines with J gene TRBJ1-2; TRBD1 matches 11 bases. Germline CDR1 is MDHEN and CDR2 is SYDVKM. V dropped 2 bases and J dropped 4; count of bases not matched to a gene: 12. The CDR3 spans 18 residues. The CDR3 here is CASSLLGTGGFLSYGYTF. In DNA, the CDR3 is TGTGCCAGCAGTTTACTCGGGACAGGGGGATTTTTGAGCTATGGCTACACCTTC.

V and J are TRBV27 and TRBJ1-1; possibly TRBD1 for D (5 bases). CDR3 length: 15 amino acids. V lost 4 bases to trimming and J lost 5 bases, with 17 bases between them. Germline CDR1 and CDR2: MNHEY and SMNVEV (reference sequence). CDR3 in amino acids: CASSWGRVEGTEAFF. CDR3 nucleotides: TGTGCCAGCAGTTGGGGGAGGGTCGAGGGAACTGAAGCTTTCTTT.

V gene TRBV30 combines with J gene TRBJ1-5, with a possible D match to TRBD1 (5 bases). CDR3 size: 16 residues. Germline-derived CDR1 and CDR2 are GTSNPN and SVGIG (reference sequence). With 0 bases removed from V and 3 bases from J, the gap between germline ends came to 15 bases. The CDR3: CAWSVRLGGFNQPQHF. DNA for the CDR3: TGTGCCTGGAGTGTACGGTTGGGGGGGTTCAATCAGCCCCAGCATTTT. Full variable domain (outside the CDR3, taken from reference TRBV30 and TRBJ1-5): SQTIHQWPATLVQPVGSPLSLECTVEGTSNPNLYWYRQAAGRGLQLLFYSVGIGQISSEVPQNLSASRPQDRQFILSSKKLLLSDSGFYLCAWSVRLGGFNQPQHFGDGTRLSIL.

V and J are TRBV5-1 and TRBJ1-1, with 7 bases fitting TRBD1. CDR3 size: 14 residues. The trim removed 4 bases at V and 0 bases at J, leaving 3 bases unmatched. Per the germline V gene, CDR1 is SGHRS and CDR2 is YFSETQ. The CDR3 sequence: CASSPTGVNTEAFF. The CDR3 DNA follows: TGCGCCAGCAGCCCCACAGGGGTGAACACTGAAGCTTTCTTT.

The chain's CDR3 is CASSPGTPYNEKLFF. The CDR3 DNA follows: TGTGCCAGCTCACCGGGGACACCTTATAATGAAAAACTGTTTTTT. The chain is built from TRBV18 and TRBJ1-4, with D possibly being TRBD1 (6 bases). Trimming removed 3 bases at V and 4 bases at J, with 12 bases between. There are 15 residues in the CDR3. Per germline, CDR1 KGHSH and CDR2 LQKENI. The whole variable domain, remainder taken from reference TRBV18 and TRBJ1-4, is NAGVMQNPRHLVRRRGQEARLRCSPMKGHSHVYWYRQLPEEGLKFMVYLQKENIIDESGMPKERFSAEFPKEGPSILRIQQVVRGDSAAYFCASSPGTPYNEKLFFGSGTQLSVL.

This chain links TRBV6-6 with TRBJ1-5; perhaps TRBD1 as D (5 bases). V lost 0 bases to trimming and J lost 3 bases, with 12 bases between them. In germline, CDR1 is MNHNY, CDR2 SVGAGI (reference sequence). The CDR3 loop spans 16 amino acids. The CDR3 DNA follows: TGTGCCAGCAGTTACTCCGGGGGGAGATTCAATCAGCCCCAGCATTTT. Its translation is CASSYSGGRFNQPQHF.

The chain recombines TRBV5-4 with TRBJ2-1; 8 bases are shared with TRBD1. V was clipped by 0 bases and J by 8 bases; unmatched bases: 1. This CDR3 comprises 13 residues. CDR1 is SGHNT, CDR2 YYREEE, per germline (reference sequence). In nucleotides, the CDR3 is TGTGCCAGCAGCTTGGACAGGGGGGATGAGCAGTTCTTC. This codes for CASSLDRGDEQFF. Based on the CDR3 plus reference TRBV5-4 and TRBJ2-1, the full variable domain is ETGVTQSPTHLIKTRGQQVTLRCSSQSGHNTVSWYQQALGQGPQFIFQYYREEENGRGNFPPRFSGLQFPNYSSELNVNALELDDSALYLCASSLDRGDEQFFGPGTRLTVL.

The chain is built from TRBV3-1 (or the pseudogene TRBV3-2) and TRBJ2-7, with TRBD1 matching over 8 bases. V dropped 4 bases and J dropped 5; count of bases not matched to a gene: 13. The germline V gene has CDR1 LGHDT and CDR2 YNNKEL (reference sequence). The CDR3 covers 16 residues. The CDR3 loop is CASSLESGTGGNEQYF. CDR3 nucleotide sequence: TGTGCCAGCAGCCTAGAAAGTGGGACAGGAGGAAACGAGCAGTACTTC.

The V gene is TRBV2, the J gene TRBJ1-1; D ambiguous. This CDR3 has 11 residues. The V end lost 2 bases, the J end lost 12 bases, and 10 bases lay between the germline ends. Germline loops: CDR1 SNHLY, CDR2 FYNNEI. Here the CDR3 reads CASSETGLTFF. For the CDR3, the DNA is TGTGCCAGCAGTGAAACTGGGCTGACTTTCTTT. The entire variable domain, with the rest obtained from reference TRBV2 and TRBJ1-1, is as follows: EPEVTQTPSHQVTQMGQEVILRCVPISNHLYFYWYRQILGQKVEFLVSFYNNEISEKSEIFDDQFSVERPDGSNFTLKIRSTKLEDSAMYFCASSETGLTFFGQGTRLTVV.

The J gene is TRBJ2-7, the V gene TRBV5-1, with 10 bases aligning to TRBD1. The CDR3 consists of 15 residues. J gave up 1 base and V 1 base, and 2 bases lay outside the gene matches. Germline V gene sequence: CDR1 SGHRS, CDR2 YFSETQ. CDR3 nucleotides: TGCGCCAGCAGCTTGTGGACAGGGGGTTCCTACGAGCAGTACTTC. Encoded protein: CASSLWTGGSYEQYF.

This sequence joins TRBV5-6 and TRBJ2-7, with a tentative D call TRBD1 (5 bases). With 4 bases removed from V and 4 bases from J, the gap between germline ends came to 18 bases. Per germline, CDR1 SGHDT and CDR2 YYEEEE. The CDR3 consists of 15 residues. CDR3 residues: CASSQTRNRKYEQYF. The CDR3 coding sequence is TGTGCCAGCAGCCAGACACGAAACAGGAAATACGAGCAGTACTTC.

This clone was observed a handful of times. The chain employs TRBV2 and TRBJ1-1, with no clear D. Germline V gene sequence: CDR1 SNHLY, CDR2 FYNNEI. V lost 9 bases, J lost 4 bases, and 15 bases lay in between. The CDR3 length is 13 residues. CDR3 DNA: TGTGCCAGACGGACGGGAGGTAGCACTGAAGCTTTCTTT. This gives the protein CARRTGGSTEAFF.

The chain combines TRBV7-9 with TRBJ2-2; a possible D gene is TRBD2 (6 bases). The CDR3 is 16 amino acids. Germline values: CDR1 SEHNR, CDR2 FQNEAQ (reference sequence). V lost 4 bases and J lost 2, with 14 bases in between. The CDR3 nucleotides are TGTGCCAGCAGCTCCCCAGGGAGGTCTAACACCGGGGAGCTGTTTTTT. It specifies CASSSPGRSNTGELFF.

This clone was counted many times. V gene TRBV5-1 combines with J gene TRBJ2-1; tentatively, D is TRBD1 (5 bases). CDR1 is SGHRS, CDR2 YFSETQ, per germline. V lost 4 bases and J lost 4, with 15 bases in between. This CDR3 has 15 amino acids. The DNA for the CDR3 is TGCGCCAGCAGCCGGACACTTCAGTTTTACAATGAGCAGTTCTTC. This codes for CASSRTLQFYNEQFF.

The chain has TRBV11-2 and TRBJ2-7; tentatively, D is TRBD2 (6 bases). The CDR3 covers 18 residues. Germline CDR1 SGHAT, CDR2 FQNNGV. V lost 3 bases to trimming and J lost 1 base, with 22 bases between them. Here the CDR3 DNA reads TGTGCCAGCAGCTTCGGGTACCGCCTAGCGTCTTCTTCCTACGAGCAGTACTTC. Its protein product is CASSFGYRLASSSYEQYF.

The chain links TRBV11-2 to TRBJ2-4; 8 positions agree with TRBD2. The CDR3 is made up of 15 amino acids. Germline CDR1 SGHAT, CDR2 FQNNGV. V was pared by 2 bases and J by 8 bases, with 8 bases of the junction left unmatched. The CDR3 nucleotides are TGTGCCAGCAGCTTAACGGGACTAGGAGGGGACATTCAGTACTTC. Translated: CASSLTGLGGDIQYF. Looking up the rest from reference TRBV11-2 and TRBJ2-4 gives the full variable domain: EAGVAQSPRYKIIEKRQSVAFWCNPISGHATLYWYQQILGQGPKLLIQFQNNGVVDDSQLPKDRFSAERLKGVDSTLKIQPAKLEDSAVYLCASSLTGLGGDIQYFGAGTRLSVL.

The chain has TRBV5-5 and TRBJ2-3; D is possibly TRBD2 (6 bases). V dropped 4 bases and J dropped 1 base, with 19 bases sitting between them. The V gene's germline CDR1 is SGHKS and CDR2 YYEKEE (reference sequence). There are 17 residues in the CDR3. The DNA of the CDR3 is TGTGCCAGCAGCCCGCCCTCCGGGACTTCCGGCACAGATACGCAGTATTTT. It encodes CASSPPSGTSGTDTQYF.

The rearrangement uses TRBV12-5 and TRBJ2-1, with D possibly being TRBD2 (5 bases). Germline assignment: CDR1 LGHNT and CDR2 FRNRAP. Trimming shortened V by 2 bases and J by 0 bases, and 8 bases separated the two germline ends. The CDR3 covers 15 residues. DNA for the CDR3: TGTGCTAGTGGTTTGATGGGGAGCTCCTACAATGAGCAGTTCTTC. Its translation: CASGLMGSSYNEQFF.

Only one count was recorded for this clone. The genes are TRBV19 and TRBJ1-5, with TRBD1 as a possible D gene (6 bases). Germline values: CDR1 LNHDA, CDR2 SQIVND (reference sequence). The V and J ends lost 8 bases and 7 bases respectively, with 18 bases between them. The CDR3 covers 14 residues. The CDR3 spells CASGATGSRQPQHF. The CDR3 DNA reads as TGTGCCAGTGGGGCAACAGGGAGTAGGCAGCCCCAGCATTTT.